This entry describes one TCR beta chain. Its antigen is not known. This sample stems from a study of regulatory T cells. This CDR3 has 13 amino acids. CDR1 and CDR2 (germline): SNHLY, FYNNEI. The ends were cut back, 8 bases at V and 1 base at J, with 11 bases in the middle. Primers: 52 TRBV forward and 13 TRBJ reverse. This table comes from immunoSEQ multiplex PCR, and its TCRdb copy is limited to in-frame clones, with some not included. Among some 29,000 clones, around 92% were seen once, and the ten largest hold roughly 1.6%. Notes on the study in general: In CD3G-deficient patients, conventional CD4+ T cells were enriched for hydrophobic CDR3 residues at positions 6 and 7. Patient repertoires had restricted TRB V-J pairs and skewed V and J usage, most in Tregs.

The TCR was taken from a person under 35 with CD3G deficiency. Material for sequencing was conventional CD4+ T cells sorted from blood. The chain carries TRBV2 and TRBJ1-1; D is possibly TRBD1 (6 bases). This CDR3 is CASAMTGNTEAFF. DNA of the CDR3: TGTGCCAGCGCTATGACAGGGAACACTGAAGCTTTCTTT.